The text below deals with one T cell receptor beta chain. Its antigen is as yet unknown. V gave up 6 bases and J gave up 1 base, with 4 bases separating them. The CDR3 sequence is 12 residues long. Germline CDR1 and CDR2: SNHLY and FYNNEI. This sample is part of a study of Ad26.COV2.S vaccination and SARS-CoV-2 variants. Notes on the study in general: Comparability of non-spike TCR breadth was observed across vaccine and placebo recipients. Analyses that measured TCR breadth and depth may have underestimated total T cell responses. CD8+ and CD4+ T cells specific for spike reportedly responded with substantial breadth after vaccination. It was vaccine recipients, not placebo recipients, who had the higher spike-specific TCR breadth.

TCRdb keeps only in-frame clones here, not all; method: immunoSEQ multiplex PCR. The table shows 180,000 or so clones, with roughly 87% occurring only once. The receptor comes from a human donor who had recovered from COVID-19. The material sequenced was peripheral blood, taken after recovery from COVID-19. The chain links TRBV2 to TRBJ1-3; D unclear. The CDR3 nucleotides read TGTGCCAGCAGAAAATCTGGAAACACCATATATTTT. Translated: CASRKSGNTIYF.